Presented here are 30 T cell receptor beta chains from one specimen sequenced in a study of a mutant IDH1 vaccine in newly diagnosed glioma. This sample's time point: week 5, during vaccination. Alongside topical imiquimod, each dose of vaccine comprised 300 ug of mutant IDH1 20-mer peptide. Antigen specificity for these receptors is unknown. The repertoire was sequenced with immunoSEQ multiplex PCR; TCRdb's copy has only in-frame clones and lacks some. The sample includes about 75,000 clones, around 90% of them seen just once. This sample comprised PBMCs, obtained from a glioma patient whose treatment included an IDH1 peptide vaccine. The receptors were sampled from a woman between 45 and 65 years old with glioma.

The sample holds one count of this clone. The chain has TRBV6-6 and TRBJ1-1; TRBD1 might be the D (6 bases). The CDR3 totals 15 residues. The germline V and J ends were trimmed by 5 bases and 1 base, with 14 bases remaining between them. Germline V lookup: CDR1 MNHNY, CDR2 SVGAGI (reference sequence). The CDR3, as DNA: TGTGCCAGCAGTCACTGGACAGTAGGGAACACTGAAGCTTTCTTT. Its translation: CASSHWTVGNTEAFF.

This sequence joins TRBV6-1 and TRBJ2-1; TRBD2 aligns across 9 bases. This CDR3 is built from 15 residues. Germline V lookup: CDR1 MNHNS, CDR2 SASEGT. With V trimmed by 4 bases and J by 4 bases, 5 bases remained unmatched. CDR3 loop: CASSVGLATYNEQFF. The CDR3 bases are TGTGCCAGCAGTGTTGGACTAGCGACATACAATGAGCAGTTCTTC.

This rearrangement joins TRBV27 to TRBJ2-7, with 7 bases identical to TRBD2. From germline, CDR1 is MNHEY and CDR2 SMNVEV (reference sequence). V dropped 6 bases and J dropped 1; count of bases not matched to a gene: 9. CDR3 size: 15 residues. CDR3: CASSPELATSYEQYF. DNA for the CDR3: TGTGCCAGCAGCCCCGAACTAGCGACGTCCTACGAGCAGTACTTC.

This chain joins TRBV5-6 and TRBJ1-1, with 7 positions matching TRBD1. Germline V CDR1 and CDR2: SGHDT, YYEEEE. V lost 0 bases and J lost 6; bases outside the gene matches: 17. The CDR3 contains 18 residues. The CDR3 sequence: CASSLGREWDSIAAEAFF. For the CDR3, the DNA is TGTGCCAGCAGCTTGGGCCGGGAATGGGACAGCATCGCTGCTGAAGCTTTCTTT.

The CDR3 nucleotides read TGTGCCAGCAGCCAGACAGGATTCTTCTACAATGAGCAGTTCTTC. Amino acids: CASSQTGFFYNEQFF. The chain recombines TRBV7-2 with TRBJ2-1, with D possibly TRBD1 on 6 matching bases. Germline V gene data show CDR1 as SGHTA and CDR2 as FQGNSA. The CDR3 loop spans 15 amino acids. The V end lost 5 bases, the J end lost 3 bases, and 14 bases lay between the germline ends. The full variable domain, its missing parts supplied by reference TRBV7-2 and TRBJ2-1, is GAGVSQSPSNKVTEKGKDVELRCDPISGHTALYWYRQSLGQGLEFLIYFQGNSAPDKSGLPSDRFSAERTGGSVSTLTIQRTQQEDSAVYLCASSQTGFFYNEQFFGPGTRLTVL.

The chain employs TRBV7-9 and TRBJ2-7; D remains unclear. V was shortened by 4 bases and J by 3 bases, with 22 bases between the two germline ends. The CDR3 spans 17 residues. Germline CDR1 is SEHNR and CDR2 is FQNEAQ (reference sequence). This CDR3 reads CASSSLPGPGPLYEQYF. CDR3 nucleotide sequence: TGTGCCAGCAGCTCCCTGCCGGGCCCTGGACCCCTCTACGAGCAGTACTTC. The full variable domain, with the rest looked up from reference TRBV7-9 and TRBJ2-7, is DTGVSQNPRHKITKRGQNVTFRCDPISEHNRLYWYRQTLGQGPEFLTYFQNEAQLEKSRLLSDRFSAERPKGSFSTLEIQRTEQGDSAMYLCASSSLPGPGPLYEQYFGPGTRLTVT.

The genes are TRBV5-5 and TRBJ2-7; D call uncertain. The germline CDR1 and CDR2 sequences are SGHKS and YYEKEE (reference sequence). The V gene lost 3 bases and the J gene lost 5 bases, with 15 bases spanning the gap. This CDR3 region has 14 residues. The CDR3 sequence is CASSSFVRSDEQYF. The CDR3 region has the DNA TGTGCCAGCAGCTCGTTCGTGAGAAGCGACGAGCAGTACTTC.

V gene TRBV4-2 combines with J gene TRBJ1-1; no clear D. The CDR3 contains 14 residues. Germline V gene lookup returns CDR1 LGHNA and CDR2 YNFKEQ. The V end was cut by 2 bases, the J end by 3 bases, with 10 bases between. CDR3 nucleotide sequence: TGTGCCAGCAGCCAATCTGAAGGGTACACTGAAGCTTTCTTT. The encoded protein is CASSQSEGYTEAFF.

The CDR3 region has the DNA TGTGCCAGCAGTCCTAGGTGGACCCGAGAGACCCAGTACTTC. Translated, it gives CASSPRWTRETQYF. The chain carries TRBV14 and TRBJ2-5; D is ambiguous. CDR1 is SGHDN and CDR2 is FVKESK in the germline V gene. There are 14 residues in the CDR3. Deletions cut 6 bases from V and 4 bases from J, with 15 bases between.

The V call is TRBV7-9, the J call TRBJ1-5; D is perhaps TRBD1 (5 bases). Trimming left V 5 bases short and J 5 bases short, with 10 bases between. The CDR3 runs to 13 residues. The germline gives CDR1 SEHNR, CDR2 FQNEAQ (reference sequence). The CDR3 DNA is TGTGCCAGCAGCGGACTGGGGGATCAGCCCCAGCATTTT. This sequence encodes CASSGLGDQPQHF. The full variable domain, with the rest looked up from reference TRBV7-9 and TRBJ1-5, is DTGVSQNPRHKITKRGQNVTFRCDPISEHNRLYWYRQTLGQGPEFLTYFQNEAQLEKSRLLSDRFSAERPKGSFSTLEIQRTEQGDSAMYLCASSGLGDQPQHFGDGTRLSIL.

The rearrangement links TRBV29-1 to TRBJ2-1; 8 bases are a match to TRBD2. Trimming took 7 bases from V and 6 from J; bases not matched to a gene: 5. Looked up from germline, CDR1 is SQVTM and CDR2 is ANQGSEA. This CDR3 has 12 residues. CDR3: CSGKLAANEQFF. CDR3 DNA sequence: TGCAGCGGTAAACTAGCGGCCAATGAGCAGTTCTTC.

V usage is TRBV10-3 and J usage is TRBJ1-1, with D perhaps TRBD1 (5 bases). The CDR3 has 15 residues. Trimming stripped 2 bases from V and 0 bases from J, with 10 bases between. From germline, CDR1 is ENHRY and CDR2 SYGVKD. CDR3 region: CAISEATVLNTEAFF. The CDR3 DNA reads TGTGCCATCAGTGAGGCGACAGTTCTGAACACTGAAGCTTTCTTT.

The chain carries TRBV30 and TRBJ1-5, with D unclear. The CDR3 runs to 14 residues. V lost 1 base and J 1 base, leaving 8 bases between the germline ends. Germline loops: CDR1 GTSNPN, CDR2 SVGIG (reference sequence). The CDR3 reads CAWSEGSSNQPQHF. The DNA of the CDR3 is TGTGCCTGGAGTGAAGGGTCCAGCAATCAGCCCCAGCATTTT.

The V gene is TRBV7-6, the J gene TRBJ2-7; D ambiguous. CDR3 length equals 11 residues. V was trimmed by 5 bases and J by 4 bases, leaving 6 bases between them. Germline V gives CDR1 SGHVS, CDR2 FNYEAQ. The CDR3 reads CASSPQYEQYF. CDR3 sequence (DNA): TGTGCCAGCAGCCCGCAATACGAGCAGTACTTC. The full variable domain, in which reference TRBV7-6 and TRBJ2-7 provide the parts outside the CDR3, is GAGVSQSPRYKVTKRGQDVALRCDPISGHVSLYWYRQALGQGPEFLTYFNYEAQQDKSGLPNDRFSAERPEGSISTLTIQRTEQRDSAMYRCASSPQYEQYFGPGTRLTVT.

The chain carries TRBV6-1 and TRBJ2-1, with D possibly matching TRBD2 (5 bases). Germline loops: CDR1 MNHNS, CDR2 SASEGT. Deletions cut 4 bases from V and 8 bases from J, with 15 bases between. The CDR3 is made up of 14 amino acids. The CDR3 DNA reads as TGTGCCAGCAGTGGGGCGGGTTTCTGGGATGAGCAGTTCTTC. This translates into CASSGAGFWDEQFF.

The chain has TRBV4-2 and TRBJ2-6; D uncertain. The CDR3 has 16 amino acids. Germline V lookup: CDR1 LGHNA, CDR2 YNFKEQ. V shed 0 bases and J shed 0 bases, with 6 bases lying between them. The CDR3 region is CASSQDLGSGANVLTF. The CDR3 nucleotides read TGTGCCAGCAGCCAAGATCTCGGCTCTGGGGCCAACGTCCTGACTTTC.

This chain connects TRBV30 to TRBJ1-4; no clear D gene. There are 11 residues in the CDR3. V lost 0 bases and J 8 bases, leaving 4 bases between the germline ends. Germline V gene lookup returns CDR1 GTSNPN and CDR2 SVGIG (reference sequence). The CDR3 loop is CAWSVVEKLFF. The CDR3 DNA is TGTGCCTGGAGTGTGGTCGAAAAACTGTTTTTT. Filled out from reference TRBV30 and TRBJ1-4, the complete variable domain reads SQTIHQWPATLVQPVGSPLSLECTVEGTSNPNLYWYRQAAGRGLQLLFYSVGIGQISSEVPQNLSASRPQDRQFILSSKKLLLSDSGFYLCAWSVVEKLFFGSGTQLSVL.

This clone has a handful of counts. This sequence joins TRBV7-9 and TRBJ1-4, with D possibly TRBD1 on 5 matching bases. CDR3 length: 12 residues. Germline lookup yields CDR1 SEHNR and CDR2 FQNEAQ (reference sequence). The V end lost 6 bases, the J end lost 7 bases, and 9 bases lay between the germline ends. CDR3 DNA: TGTGCCAGCAGTCAGGGACGTGAAAAACTGTTTTTT. This sequence encodes CASSQGREKLFF.

This rearrangement joins TRBV9 to TRBJ1-1, with a possible D match to TRBD1 (5 bases). V dropped 7 bases and J dropped 5 bases, with 21 bases sitting between them. The CDR3 runs 15 residues. Per germline, CDR1 SGDLS and CDR2 YYNGEE. The CDR3 DNA sequence: TGTGCCAGCGGACCAGGGCAGCCTCCGGGGACTGAAGCTTTCTTT. Translated: CASGPGQPPGTEAFF.

The V and J genes are TRBV7-9 and TRBJ1-2, with 7 positions matching TRBD1. CDR3 size: 13 residues. Germline trimming cut 5 bases from V and 8 bases from J; bases unmatched to any gene: 8. Germline CDR1 is SEHNR and CDR2 is FQNEAQ (reference sequence). CDR3 amino acids: CASSQGQRDGYTF. CDR3 DNA sequence: TGTGCCAGCAGCCAGGGACAGAGGGACGGCTACACCTTC.

The CDR3 DNA reads TGTGCCAGCAGCGACCGGGTCTATAGCAATCAGCCCCAGCATTTT. It codes for CASSDRVYSNQPQHF. The rearrangement links TRBV5-5 to TRBJ1-5; D remains ambiguous. CDR1 and CDR2 (germline): SGHKS, YYEKEE (reference sequence). This CDR3 is built from 15 residues. Trimming shortened V by 4 bases and J by 0 bases, and 11 bases separated the two germline ends.

A single count supports this clone. V gene TRBV19 combines with J gene TRBJ2-1; 8 bases map to TRBD2. The junction had 14 bases not matched to a gene; V was cut back by 0 bases and J by 7 bases. The CDR3 extends over 18 amino acids. Germline-derived CDR1 and CDR2 are LNHDA and SQIVND (reference sequence). CDR3 protein: CASSIEHLGAGVLNEQFF. As DNA, the CDR3 is TGTGCCAGTAGTATAGAGCACTTAGGAGCGGGAGTATTGAATGAGCAGTTCTTC. Complete variable domain (other parts from reference TRBV19 and TRBJ2-1): DGGITQSPKYLFRKEGQNVTLSCEQNLNHDAMYWYRQDPGQGLRLIYYSQIVNDFQKGDIAEGYSVSREKKESFPLTVTSAQKNPTAFYLCASSIEHLGAGVLNEQFFGPGTRLTVL.

This clone was picked up one time. The chain links TRBV29-1 to TRBJ1-4; weak D call: TRBD1 (6 bases). Germline V gene lookup returns CDR1 SQVTM and CDR2 ANQGSEA. The V end lost 8 bases, the J end lost 2 bases, and 12 bases lay between the germline ends. The CDR3 is made up of 13 amino acids. In nucleotides, the CDR3 is TGCAGCATACAGGGTTCGACTAATGAAAAACTGTTTTTT. It yields the protein CSIQGSTNEKLFF.

The gene calls are TRBV21-1 and TRBJ2-3; the table calls TRBD2, which could not be checked here. TRBV21-1 is a pseudogene segment. The CDR3 consists of 15 residues. The CDR3 bases are TGTGCCAGCAGCAAGCTGAGCGGGAGTTCAGATACGCAGTATTTT. It specifies CASSKLSGSSDTQYF.

The rearrangement uses TRBV5-4 and TRBJ2-6; TRBD2 is a possible D gene (7 bases). V lost 4 bases to trimming and J lost 2 bases, with 13 bases between them. From germline, CDR1 is SGHNT and CDR2 YYREEE (reference sequence). The CDR3 runs 16 residues. CDR3 in DNA: TGTGCCAGCAGCGGGGGGGGCACAACTGGGGCCAACGTCCTGACTTTC. The encoded protein is CASSGGGTTGANVLTF.

This chain links TRBV18 with TRBJ1-1; D might be TRBD1 (5 bases). Germline assignment: CDR1 KGHSH and CDR2 LQKENI. There are 14 residues in the CDR3. Trimming took off 1 base at V and 1 base at J, with 7 bases between the two ends. CDR3 sequence reads: CASSPRQGNTEAFF. Here the CDR3 DNA reads TGTGCCAGCTCACCACGGCAGGGGAACACTGAAGCTTTCTTT.

This rearrangement joins TRBV29-1 to TRBJ2-7; D is unresolved. CDR1 is SQVTM, CDR2 ANQGSEA, per germline. This CDR3 spans 16 amino acids. V lost 5 bases to trimming and J lost 3 bases, with 23 bases between them. CDR3 nucleotides: TGCAGCGTTCTGGTTTATGGCGGCAGGCAAGACTACGAGCAGTACTTC. As protein: CSVLVYGGRQDYEQYF.

CDR3 sequence reads: CASRLTSVSTDTQYF. CDR3 DNA: TGTGCCAGCCGATTGACTAGCGTCAGCACAGATACGCAGTATTTT. The chain links TRBV6-6 to TRBJ2-3; 8 positions match TRBD2. The CDR3 has 15 residues. Germline loops: CDR1 MNHNY, CDR2 SVGAGI (reference sequence). V was pared by 8 bases and J by 0 bases, with 7 bases of the junction left unmatched.

The V and J genes are TRBV6-5 and TRBJ2-7; D could derive from TRBD1 or TRBD2 (5 bases each). The CDR3 runs to 14 residues. Trimming took off 6 bases at V and 3 bases at J, with 15 bases between the two ends. Germline V gives CDR1 MNHEY, CDR2 SVGAGI. CDR3 DNA sequence: TGTGCCAGCAGCCCGGCCCGGGGCAGCTACGAGCAGTACTTC. Translated: CASSPARGSYEQYF.

This rearrangement joins TRBV6-6 to TRBJ1-6; a weak D match, TRBD1 (5 bases). Germline CDR1 is MNHNY and CDR2 is SVGAGI (reference sequence). CDR3 length: 14 residues. Trimming took off 6 bases at V and 5 bases at J, with 11 bases between the two ends. CDR3 in DNA: TGTGCCAGCAGGGGGGGAGCCGATAATTCACCCCTCCACTTT. It encodes CASRGGADNSPLHF.